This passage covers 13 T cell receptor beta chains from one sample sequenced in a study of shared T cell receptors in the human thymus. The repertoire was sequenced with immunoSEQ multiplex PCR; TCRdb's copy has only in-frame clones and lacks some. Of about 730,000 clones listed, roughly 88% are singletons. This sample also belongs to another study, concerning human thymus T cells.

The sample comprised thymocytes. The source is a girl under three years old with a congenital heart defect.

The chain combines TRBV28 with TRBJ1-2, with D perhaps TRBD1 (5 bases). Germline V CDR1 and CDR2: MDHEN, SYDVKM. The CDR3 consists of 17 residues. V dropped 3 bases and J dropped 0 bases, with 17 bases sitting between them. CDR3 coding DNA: TGTGCCAGCAGTTTTCGGGCAGGGTCCCTATCTAACTATGGCTACACCTTC. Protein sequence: CASSFRAGSLSNYGYTF.

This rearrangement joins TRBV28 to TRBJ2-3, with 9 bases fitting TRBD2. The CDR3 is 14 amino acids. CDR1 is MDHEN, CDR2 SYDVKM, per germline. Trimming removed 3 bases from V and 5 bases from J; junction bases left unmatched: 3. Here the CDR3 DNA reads TGTGCCAGCAGTTTCGCGGGGGGGGTAGATACGCAGTATTTT. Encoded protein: CASSFAGGVDTQYF.

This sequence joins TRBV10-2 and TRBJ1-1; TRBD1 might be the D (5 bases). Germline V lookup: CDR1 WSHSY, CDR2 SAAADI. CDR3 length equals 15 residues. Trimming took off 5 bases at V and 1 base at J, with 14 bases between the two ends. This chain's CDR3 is CASSKRGQGNTEAFF. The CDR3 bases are TGCGCCAGCAGTAAAAGGGGCCAGGGGAACACTGAAGCTTTCTTT.

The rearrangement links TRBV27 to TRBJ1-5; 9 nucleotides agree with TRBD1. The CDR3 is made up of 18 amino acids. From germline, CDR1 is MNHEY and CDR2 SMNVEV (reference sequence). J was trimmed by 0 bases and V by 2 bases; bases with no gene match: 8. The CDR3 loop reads CASSLGKQGADSNQPQHF. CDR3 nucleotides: TGTGCCAGCAGTTTAGGGAAACAGGGGGCTGATAGCAATCAGCCCCAGCATTTT.

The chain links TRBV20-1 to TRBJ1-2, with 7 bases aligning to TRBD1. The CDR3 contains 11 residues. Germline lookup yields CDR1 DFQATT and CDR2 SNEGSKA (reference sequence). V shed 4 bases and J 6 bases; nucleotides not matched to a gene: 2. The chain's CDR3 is CSANRGNGYTF. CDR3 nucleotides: TGCAGTGCTAACAGGGGAAATGGCTACACCTTC.

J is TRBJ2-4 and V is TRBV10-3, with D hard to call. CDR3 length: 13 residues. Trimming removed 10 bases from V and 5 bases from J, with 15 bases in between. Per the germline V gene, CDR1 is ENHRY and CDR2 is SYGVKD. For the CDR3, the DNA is TGTGCCACCCAAATTGGGCTTCAAAACATTCAGTACTTC. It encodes CATQIGLQNIQYF.

CDR3 DNA sequence: TGTGCCAGCAGCTTAGAATCTGGGGAGAGGCAGGGGAGCTCCTACGAGCAGTACTTC. Translating gives CASSLESGERQGSSYEQYF. This chain joins TRBV7-9 and TRBJ2-7; D may be TRBD1 (6 bases). Trimming stripped 1 base from V and 0 bases from J, with 22 bases between. Germline V CDR1 and CDR2: SEHNR, FQNEAQ (reference sequence). There are 19 residues in the CDR3. Full variable domain (rest looked up from reference TRBV7-9 and TRBJ2-7): DTGVSQNPRHKITKRGQNVTFRCDPISEHNRLYWYRQTLGQGPEFLTYFQNEAQLEKSRLLSDRFSAERPKGSFSTLEIQRTEQGDSAMYLCASSLESGERQGSSYEQYFGPGTRLTVT.

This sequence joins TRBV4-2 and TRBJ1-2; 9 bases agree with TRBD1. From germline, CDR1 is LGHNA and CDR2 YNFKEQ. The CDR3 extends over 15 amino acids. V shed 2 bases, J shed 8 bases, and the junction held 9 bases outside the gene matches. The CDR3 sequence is CASSQHSGTGRGYTF. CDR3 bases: TGTGCCAGCAGCCAACACTCCGGGACAGGGCGAGGCTACACCTTC.

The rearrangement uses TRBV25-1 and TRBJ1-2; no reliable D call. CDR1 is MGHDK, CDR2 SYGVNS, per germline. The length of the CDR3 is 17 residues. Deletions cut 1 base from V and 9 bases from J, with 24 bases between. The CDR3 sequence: CASSESGGFGVFSRYTF. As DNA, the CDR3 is TGTGCCAGCAGTGAATCAGGCGGGTTTGGGGTCTTTTCTCGCTACACCTTC.

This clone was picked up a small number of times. As DNA, the CDR3 is TGCGCCAGCAGCCAAGCGGCAGGGGCATACGAGCAGTACTTC. It specifies CASSQAAGAYEQYF. This chain links TRBV4-3 with TRBJ2-7; TRBD1 is a possible D gene (6 bases). This CDR3 contains 14 residues. The V and J ends lost 1 base and 4 bases respectively, with 11 bases between them. Germline CDR1 LGHNA, CDR2 YSLEER.

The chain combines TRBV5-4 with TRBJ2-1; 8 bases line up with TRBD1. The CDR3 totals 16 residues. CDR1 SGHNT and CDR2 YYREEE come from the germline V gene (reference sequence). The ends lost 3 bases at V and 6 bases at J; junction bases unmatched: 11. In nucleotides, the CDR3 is TGTGCCAGCAGCTCCTGGGGACAGGCCCGAAGCAATGAGCAGTTCTTC. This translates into CASSSWGQARSNEQFF.

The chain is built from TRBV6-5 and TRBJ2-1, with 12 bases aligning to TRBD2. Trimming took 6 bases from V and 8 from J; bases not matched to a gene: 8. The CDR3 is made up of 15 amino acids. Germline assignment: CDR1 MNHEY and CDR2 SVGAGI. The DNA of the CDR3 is TGTGCCAGCAGACCTCGGACTAGCGGGGAATATGAGCAGTTCTTC. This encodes CASRPRTSGEYEQFF.

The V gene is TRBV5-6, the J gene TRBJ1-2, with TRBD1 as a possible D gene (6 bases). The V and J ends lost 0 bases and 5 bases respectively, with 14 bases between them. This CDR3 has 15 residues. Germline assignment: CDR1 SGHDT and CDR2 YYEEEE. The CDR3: CASSLDRDRQYGYTF. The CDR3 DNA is TGTGCCAGCAGCTTGGACCGAGACAGGCAATATGGCTACACCTTC. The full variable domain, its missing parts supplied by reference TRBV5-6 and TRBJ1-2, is DAGVTQSPTHLIKTRGQQVTLRCSPKSGHDTVSWYQQALGQGPQFIFQYYEEEERQRGNFPDRFSGHQFPNYSSELNVNALLLGDSALYLCASSLDRDRQYGYTFGSGTRLTVV.